Presented here are 12 T cell receptor beta chains from one specimen sequenced in a study of blood T cells in healthy people across ages. Using a J-beta primer mix together with a sample-barcoded 5' primer, a second PCR was run for about 7 to 12 cycles. MiXCR was run by TCRdb on the 5' RACE reads, yielding one entry per CDR3 protein. This sample has 800,000 to 950,000 distinct CDR3 sequences; around 36% occur once, and the top ten carry 13%. What was sequenced was blood. The receptors were sampled from a man in his late teens or twenties in good health.

V and J are TRBV4-1 and TRBJ2-4, with D possibly being TRBD1 (5 bases). V shed 1 base and J shed 1 base, with 11 bases lying between them. CDR1 MGHRA and CDR2 YSYEKL come from the germline V gene. The CDR3 spans 16 residues. The CDR3 DNA follows: TGCGCCAGCAGCCAAGGACCGACAGAGGCCAAAAACATTCAGTACTTC. Encoded protein: CASSQGPTEAKNIQYF.

This clonotype was seen more than once but under ten times. The chain couples TRBV14 to TRBJ1-1, with D hard to call. CDR1 SGHDN and CDR2 FVKESK come from the germline V gene. The CDR3 length is 13 residues. The V gene lost 2 bases and the J gene lost 7 bases, with 11 bases spanning the gap. This CDR3 is CASSQSMGSEAFF. CDR3 DNA sequence: TGTGCCAGCAGCCAAAGTATGGGCAGTGAAGCTTTCTTT.

This clonotype was recorded a few times. This chain connects TRBV7-9 to TRBJ1-4, with TRBD1 matching 9 bases. V gave up 5 bases and J gave up 5 bases; unmatched junction bases: 3. Germline CDR1 SEHNR, CDR2 FQNEAQ (reference sequence). The CDR3 covers 14 residues. The CDR3 DNA is TGTGCCAGCAGCCGCGGACAGGGGAATGAAAAACTGTTTTTT. Its protein is CASSRGQGNEKLFF.

This clonotype was picked up a small number of times. V and J are TRBV20-1 and TRBJ1-5, with 11 nucleotides matching TRBD1. The CDR3 length is 15 residues. J lost 6 bases, V lost 4 bases, and 8 bases had no gene match. Germline CDR1 reads DFQATT; CDR2 reads SNEGSKA (reference sequence). The CDR3 bases are TGCAGTGCTACCATTAAGGGACAGGGGGTTCAGCCCCAGCATTTT. This translates into CSATIKGQGVQPQHF.

V and J are TRBV20-1 and TRBJ1-2; the D is unclear. V dropped 5 bases and J dropped 7 bases, with 11 bases sitting between them. This CDR3 has 11 residues. Germline values: CDR1 DFQATT, CDR2 SNEGSKA (reference sequence). CDR3 nucleotide sequence: TGCAGTGCTCGTATGGGGTCTGGCTACACCTTC. Translation: CSARMGSGYTF.

Regarding this clonotype: A read error may explain this, as a much larger clone is one base away. The chain couples TRBV12-3 or TRBV12-4 to TRBJ2-5; D is uncertain. The CDR3 runs to 15 residues. Trimming stripped 7 bases from V and 11 bases from J, with 26 bases between. The CDR3 coding sequence is TGTGCCAGCACTCAGCGCAACTCTCCCTACAATGAGCAGTACTTC. Protein: CASTQRNSPYNEQYF.

V gene TRBV20-1 combines with J gene TRBJ1-6; 7 bases match TRBD1. Unmatched junction bases numbered 13, after V lost 3 bases and J lost 8 bases. This CDR3 comprises 16 residues. Germline CDR1 DFQATT, CDR2 SNEGSKA (reference sequence). In nucleotides, the CDR3 is TGCAGTGCTAGGAGGGGGCAATCCTCCATCGATTCACCCCTCCACTTT. Protein sequence: CSARRGQSSIDSPLHF.

A note on this clonotype: This sequence may be a read error, since a much larger clone differs from it by one base. V usage is TRBV27 and J usage is TRBJ2-5; D is perhaps TRBD1 (5 bases). Germline lookup yields CDR1 MNHEY and CDR2 SMNVEV (reference sequence). V was clipped by 3 bases and J by 5 bases, with 16 bases between them. This CDR3 has 15 amino acids. The CDR3 loop is CASSFPPTGSETQYF. The DNA of the CDR3 is TGTGCCAGCAGTTTCCCTCCCACAGGCTCCGAGACCCAGTACTTC.

Regarding this clonotype: A single base separates this from a much larger clone, so it may be a read error. The rearrangement uses TRBV12-3 or TRBV12-4 and TRBJ2-3; 10 bases map to TRBD2. The CDR3 totals 16 residues. The CDR3 DNA sequence: TGTGCCAGCAGTCTCGGACTAGCGGAGCTCACAGATGCGCAGTATTTT. Protein product: CASSLGLAELTDAQYF.

This clonotype appeared a few times. The rearrangement links TRBV7-2 to TRBJ2-3; weak D call: TRBD2 (5 bases). V was trimmed by 1 base and J by 2 bases, leaving 10 bases between them. Germline V gives CDR1 SGHTA, CDR2 FQGNSA. There are 15 residues in the CDR3. CDR3 loop: CASSLGGYYTDTQYF. The CDR3 coding sequence is TGTGCCAGCAGCTTAGGCGGGTACTACACAGATACGCAGTATTTT.

The gene calls are TRBV20-1 and TRBJ1-2; D is uncertain. The CDR3 has 15 residues. Germline values: CDR1 DFQATT, CDR2 SNEGSKA (reference sequence). Trimming took 0 bases from V and 5 from J, leaving 16 bases between them. CDR3 DNA sequence: TGCAGTGCTAGAGATATAGGGCAGGAGGCTTATGGCTACACCTTC. This translates into CSARDIGQEAYGYTF.

The table lists this clonotype with many counts. J is TRBJ1-2 and V is TRBV12-3 or TRBV12-4, with 8 bases fitting TRBD1. V dropped 3 bases and J dropped 6; count of bases not matched to a gene: 15. CDR3 length equals 17 residues. DNA of the CDR3: TGTGCCAGCAGTTTTGGGGACAGGCGCGGATCAAGAGATGGCTACACCTTC. The encoded protein is CASSFGDRRGSRDGYTF.